These T cell receptor beta chains were read from a single sample in a study of blood T cell repertoires in COVID-19. Libraries were prepared by immunoSEQ multiplex PCR; TCRdb keeps only in-frame clonotypes and omits some of them. The sample lists about 360,000 clones; roughly 90% were seen once. The specimen was peripheral blood. The receptors derive from an older woman with COVID-19, enrolled during active disease. The CDR3 runs from the conserved cysteine through the conserved F or W. Clone size is shown for a subset of rows, as once, few, many or a class of expanded clone.

j_call v_call clone_size cdr3_aa
TRBJ2-2 TRBV7-9 once CASSLVRGGIAGELFF
TRBJ1-3 TRBV5-1 - CASTRVPGNTIYF
TRBJ2-2 TRBV6-5 - CASSYHFFASGELFF
TRBJ2-7 TRBV19 - CATAGGAHYEQYF
TRBJ1-2 TRBV20-1 - CSARGSYGYTF
TRBJ2-2 TRBV6-5 - CASRPGGKTGELFF
TRBJ1-5 TRBV27 - CASRQGINQPQHF
TRBJ2-7 TRBV18 - CASSLSRGLFEQYF
TRBJ2-1 TRBV5-1 - CASSLWGTAYNEQFF
TRBJ2-5 TRBV15 - CATSRGVDRGRQETQYF
TRBJ1-6 TRBV5-6 - CASWTGGEYNSPLHF
TRBJ2-5 TRBV6-1 - CASSEDPGKEETQYF
TRBJ2-4 TRBV7-8 - CASSSRILAKNIQYF
TRBJ2-2 TRBV4-3 - CASSQEPQYSGELFF
TRBJ2-5 TRBV29-1 - CSVGRGGGIQETQYF
TRBJ2-3 TRBV5-5 - CASSRLAGATDTQYF
TRBJ2-3 TRBV28 - CASSLQGAGTQYF
TRBJ2-1 TRBV4-2 - CASSQEASGGLSHEQFF
TRBJ1-1 TRBV4-2 - CASSQETGVNTEAFF
TRBJ2-6 TRBV25-1 - CASSGQGASGANVLTF
TRBJ1-2 TRBV6-5 - CASSYGWGLSNYGYTF
TRBJ2-1 TRBV10-3 few CAISESGYNEQFF
TRBJ1-2 TRBV4-1 - CASSQRQGFVYGYTF
TRBJ2-5 TRBV6-6 - CASRPPAGTSEETQYF
TRBJ2-1 TRBV4-2 - CASSQEPSGGYNEQFF
TRBJ2-7 TRBV5-4 few CASSLDGTGEQYF
TRBJ2-3 TRBV10-2 - CASSESAGGPDTQYF
TRBJ2-7 TRBV5-5 - CASSPQWEQYF
TRBJ2-7 TRBV6-5 - CASSYSGPPYEQYF
TRBJ1-3 TRBV7-8 - CASSRTDSGNTIYF
TRBJ1-1 TRBV9 - CASSVEQVDTEAFF
TRBJ1-1 TRBV10-3 - CAISESQGTAFF
TRBJ2-3 TRBV2 - CASRFRTGGDTQYF
TRBJ1-1 TRBV11-2 - CASSLGGRLNTEAFF
TRBJ1-2 TRBV27 - CASSFRTGGSYGYTF
TRBJ2-7 TRBV25-1 once CASSDPGGASYEQYF
TRBJ1-4 TRBV19 - CASSMVQGARGEKLFF
TRBJ2-2 TRBV9 - CASSVGLPTSGGTGELFF
TRBJ1-3 TRBV2 - CASSEGGRPGNTIYF
TRBJ1-2 TRBV4-1 - CASSQGLGARYGYTF
TRBJ2-5 TRBV5-1 - CASSLSSGGETQYF
TRBJ2-2 TRBV27 - CASRGQGITTGELFF
TRBJ2-2 TRBV15 once CATSRDPTGYNTGELFF
TRBJ1-1 TRBV24-1 - CATSDPDRGTPLNTEAFF
TRBJ1-5 TRBV30 - CAWSRTGTYSNQPQHF
TRBJ2-5 TRBV7-9 - CASSYGTSGFQETQYF
TRBJ1-2 TRBV10-3 - CAISGEENYGYTF
TRBJ1-1 TRBV14 - CASSDYRGTEAFF
TRBJ1-5 TRBV6-5 - CASRAMGEGQPQHF
TRBJ2-3 TRBV11-2 - CASSPLPGLASDTQYF
TRBJ1-5 TRBV2 - CASSNLRGGQPQHF
TRBJ1-5 TRBV30 - CAWSGGRGHSNQPQHF
TRBJ1-2 TRBV7-2 - CASSPAGRYGYTF
TRBJ1-3 TRBV30 - CAWRQGYSGNTIYF
TRBJ2-3 TRBV5-1 - CASSAFGSGIITDTQYF
TRBJ2-5 TRBV7-6 once CASSLYRTGVPEPRGTQYF
TRBJ1-1 TRBV21-1 - CARGDSLNTEAFF
TRBJ1-1 TRBV18 - CASSPPGGLDTEAFF
TRBJ2-1 TRBV9 - CASAKSGVDEQFF